These 13 T cell receptor beta chains were all obtained from the same sample, sequenced in a study of blood T cell repertoires in COVID-19. Sequencing was performed with immunoSEQ multiplex PCR; in TCRdb, only in-frame clones are kept and a portion is missing. Of 110,000 to 150,000 clones in the sample, 84% were seen once. The sample taken for sequencing was PBMCs or T cells enriched from blood (not recorded which). These receptors originate from a man in his forties or fifties with acute COVID-19.

This chain joins TRBV3-1 (or the pseudogene TRBV3-2) and TRBJ1-1, with 7 bases matching TRBD1. Looked up from germline, CDR1 is LGHDT and CDR2 is YNNKEL (reference sequence). Trimming cost V 0 bases and J 0 bases; bases outside gene matches: 10. This CDR3 comprises 18 residues. The CDR3 DNA follows: TGTGCCAGCAGCCAAGATCTGGTGACAGGGACGATGAACACTGAAGCTTTCTTT. Its protein product is CASSQDLVTGTMNTEAFF.

CDR3 in amino acids: CATSDFYSNQPQHF. CDR3 sequence (DNA): TGTGCCACCAGTGATTTCTATAGCAATCAGCCCCAGCATTTT. The chain joins TRBV24-1 to TRBJ1-5; D is unclear. V was cut by 1 base and J by 0 bases, with 3 bases left in between. The CDR3 length is 14 residues. In germline, CDR1 is KGHDR, CDR2 SFDVKD.

This clone was detected only once. This sequence joins TRBV30 and TRBJ1-1; a weak D match, TRBD1 (6 bases). V was clipped by 1 base and J by 1 base, with 10 bases between them. This CDR3 has 14 residues. CDR1 and CDR2 from the germline V gene are GTSNPN and SVGIG (reference sequence). The CDR3 sequence: CAWSEGHGNTEAFF. The CDR3, as DNA: TGTGCCTGGAGTGAGGGACACGGGAACACTGAAGCTTTCTTT.

The chain is built from TRBV5-4 and TRBJ2-7; 10 bases fit TRBD2. This CDR3 comprises 15 residues. Germline values: CDR1 SGHNT, CDR2 YYREEE (reference sequence). Trimming at V came to 4 bases and at J to 4 bases, leaving 8 bases not matched to a gene. The CDR3 sequence is CASSPRTSGAYEQYF. The CDR3 DNA follows: TGTGCCAGCAGCCCCCGAACTAGCGGGGCATACGAGCAGTACTTC.

V and J are TRBV28 and TRBJ1-2; 8 bases agree with TRBD1. Trimming cost V 5 bases and J 4 bases; bases outside gene matches: 9. The germline gives CDR1 MDHEN, CDR2 SYDVKM. The CDR3 is 15 residues long. CDR3 sequence reads: CASSNGTGLAYGYTF. In nucleotides, the CDR3 is TGTGCCAGCAGTAACGGGACAGGCTTGGCCTATGGCTACACCTTC.

The chain combines TRBV7-2 with TRBJ2-7; 9 bases agree with TRBD2. V trimming: 5 bases; J trimming: 6 bases; junction bases outside the gene matches: 14. Germline lookup yields CDR1 SGHTA and CDR2 FQGNSA. The CDR3 is 16 amino acids. CDR3 amino acids: CASSPAMGSGRLEQYF. CDR3 bases: TGTGCCAGCAGCCCTGCTATGGGTAGCGGGAGACTCGAGCAGTACTTC.

The chain carries TRBV20-1 and TRBJ1-3; D possibly corresponds to TRBD1 (5 bases). V gave up 6 bases and J gave up 4 bases, with 7 bases separating them. The CDR3 covers 11 residues. Germline loops: CDR1 DFQATT, CDR2 SNEGSKA (reference sequence). The CDR3 is CSARQGNTIYF. CDR3 coding DNA: TGCAGTGCCAGACAGGGAAACACCATATATTTT.

Turning to this clone: At one end the junction does not follow the germline gene, possibly because of a read error. The chain links TRBV6-5 to TRBJ1-1, with 7 bases fitting TRBD1. The V gene's germline CDR1 is MNHEY and CDR2 SVGAGI. This CDR3 region has 15 residues. In nucleotides, the CDR3 is TGTGCCGGCAGTTTCCCCGGGACAGTGAACACTGAAGCTTTCTTT. Translating gives CAGSFPGTVNTEAFF.

The V gene is TRBV28, the J gene TRBJ2-2; 7 bases are a match to TRBD1. The V and J ends lost 3 bases and 4 bases, in that order; junction bases with no gene match: 20. The CDR3 has 20 residues. Germline CDR1 reads MDHEN; CDR2 reads SYDVKM. CDR3 loop: CASSLFGPSVGTEITGELFF. The CDR3 DNA sequence: TGTGCCAGCAGTTTGTTTGGTCCTTCGGTAGGGACAGAAATCACCGGGGAGCTGTTTTTT.

This clone was found a few times. The genes are TRBV7-9 and TRBJ1-5; D might be TRBD1 (5 bases). Germline V CDR1 and CDR2: SEHNR, FQNEAQ (reference sequence). V lost 3 bases to trimming and J lost 2 bases, with 11 bases between them. This CDR3 has 15 amino acids. The CDR3 DNA reads as TGTGCCAGCAGCTTCGGCAGGGAGGGCAATCAGCCCCAGCATTTT. As protein: CASSFGREGNQPQHF.

The V gene is TRBV7-2, the J gene TRBJ1-2; tentative D call: TRBD1 (6 bases). Germline-derived CDR1 and CDR2 are SGHTA and FQGNSA. The CDR3 spans 13 residues. V lost 3 bases and J lost 3, with 8 bases in between. DNA for the CDR3: TGTGCCAGCAGCTTGAGGACAGACTATGGCTACACCTTC. Protein: CASSLRTDYGYTF.

The rearrangement joins TRBV6-1 to TRBJ1-4, with TRBD1 matching over 9 bases. J lost 8 bases, V lost 3 bases, and 13 bases had no gene match. This CDR3 comprises 17 residues. Germline CDR1 reads MNHNS; CDR2 reads SASEGT. CDR3 nucleotides: TGTGCCAGCAGTGACCAAGGGACAGGGTGGAGGAGGGAAAAACTGTTTTTT. This translates into CASSDQGTGWRREKLFF.

The chain carries TRBV10-2 and TRBJ2-1, with D possibly TRBD2 on 7 matching bases. Trimming stripped 9 bases from V and 3 bases from J, with 21 bases between. The CDR3 sequence is 16 residues long. CDR1 and CDR2 from the germline V gene are WSHSY and SAAADI. This CDR3 reads CASSMPARGLYNEQFF. The CDR3 DNA reads TGCGCCAGTAGCATGCCAGCGCGGGGGCTCTACAATGAGCAGTTCTTC.